The present T cell receptor (beta chain) was sequenced within a study of T cells in Graves' hyperthyroidism and ophthalmopathy. Amplification yielded TCR beta CDR3 regions, with RNA transcripts as the source. An initial round of RT-PCR targeting the TCR CDR3 relied on the HTBI primer set. TCRdb called the multiplex PCR reads again in MiXCR, with one record for every CDR3 protein. This repertoire shows roughly 510,000 distinct CDR3 sequences, around 21% found once; its top ten account for about 30%. V was shortened by 3 bases and J by 9 bases, with 12 bases between the two germline ends. CDR1 and CDR2 from the germline V gene are MNHEY and SVGAGI. CDR3 length: 13 residues.

The sequence came from a man between 18 and 35 years old with Graves' hyperthyroidism. The chain links TRBV6-5 to TRBJ1-5; D not resolved. Sequencing was done on a sample of blood. CDR3 sequence: CASSYDLNRPQHF. The CDR3 coding sequence is TGTGCCAGCAGTTATGACCTAAACCGGCCCCAGCATTTT.